The TCR beta chain under discussion was sequenced for a study of cytomegalovirus exposure and HLA in healthy donors. Study outcomes and limitations: What TCR beta sequences reportedly achieved was accurate prediction of HLA-A and HLA-B alleles in most subjects.

This clone has more than one count but fewer than ten. Its antigen is unidentified. The CDR3 length is 16 residues. The V gene's germline CDR1 is LNHDA and CDR2 SQIVND (reference sequence). J lost 8 bases, V lost 4 bases, and 14 bases had no gene match. Use of 60 Vbeta and 13 Jbeta primers characterized the PCR. Clones were read by immunoSEQ multiplex PCR, and TCRdb kept only the in-frame ones, dropping some. The sample comprises 42,000 or so clones, about 47% of which are singletons, and 12% rests with the top ten. This rearrangement joins TRBV19 to TRBJ1-5; 7 bases align to TRBD1. The sample taken for sequencing was PBMCs. The sequence was collected from a human donor in good health. The CDR3 DNA is TGTGCCAGTAGTACTCAAACAGGGGCCCGGAAGGAGCCCCAGCATTTT. Translating gives CASSTQTGARKEPQHF.